This T cell receptor (beta chain) was captured by sequencing in a study of T cells in localized non-small cell lung cancer. Study conclusions and caveats: Longer overall survival associated with higher blood T cell density; shorter survival with higher adjacent-lung clonality. Tumor samples were not multi-region, leaving intratumor heterogeneity unexcluded. In uninvolved adjacent lung, T cell clonality reached its highest value, exceeding tumor.

Only in-frame clones appear in the TCRdb table, and some are missing; sequencing was by immunoSEQ multiplex PCR. The table lists about 14,000 clones, roughly 87% of them singletons. The CDR3 extends over 13 amino acids. CDR1 and CDR2 (germline): SGHRS, YFSETQ. V shed 0 bases and J shed 8 bases, with 11 bases lying between them. By share of the sample, this clone is medium-sized. Its matching antigen is unknown. This TCR was sampled from a man aged 40-75 years with stage III lung adenocarcinoma. The V and J genes are TRBV5-1 and TRBJ1-2; D is uncertain. The material sequenced was peripheral blood mononuclear cells, taken before any cancer treatment. CDR3: CASSLGLSVGYTF. In DNA, the CDR3 is TGCGCCAGCAGCTTGGGACTCTCAGTCGGCTACACCTTC.